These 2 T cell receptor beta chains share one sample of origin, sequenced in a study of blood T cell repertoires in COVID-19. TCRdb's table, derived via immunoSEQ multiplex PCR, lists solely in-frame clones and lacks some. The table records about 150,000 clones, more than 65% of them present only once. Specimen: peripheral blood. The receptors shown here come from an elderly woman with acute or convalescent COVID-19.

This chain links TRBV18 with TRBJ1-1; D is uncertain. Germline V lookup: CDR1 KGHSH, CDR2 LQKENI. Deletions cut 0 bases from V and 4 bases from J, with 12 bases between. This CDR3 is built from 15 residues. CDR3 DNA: TGTGCCAGCTCACCACCAGCGGGCGCGGGCACTGAAGCTTTCTTT. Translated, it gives CASSPPAGAGTEAFF.

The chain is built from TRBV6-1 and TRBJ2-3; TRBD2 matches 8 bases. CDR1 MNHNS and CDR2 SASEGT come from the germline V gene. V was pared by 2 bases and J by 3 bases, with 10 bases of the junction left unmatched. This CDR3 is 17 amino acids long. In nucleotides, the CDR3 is TGTGCCAGCAGTGAACCCTCGGGGGGGTCGGGTACAGATACGCAGTATTTT. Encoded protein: CASSEPSGGSGTDTQYF.